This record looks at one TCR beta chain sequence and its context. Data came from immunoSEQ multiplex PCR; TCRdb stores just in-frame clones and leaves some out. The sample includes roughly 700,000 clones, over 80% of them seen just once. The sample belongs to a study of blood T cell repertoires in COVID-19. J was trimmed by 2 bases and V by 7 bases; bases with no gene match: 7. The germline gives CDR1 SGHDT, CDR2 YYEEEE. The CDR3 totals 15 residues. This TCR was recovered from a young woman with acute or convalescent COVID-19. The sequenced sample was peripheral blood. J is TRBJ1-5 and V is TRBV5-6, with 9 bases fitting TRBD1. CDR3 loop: CASSLQGAGNQPQHF. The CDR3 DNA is TGTGCCAGCTCCCTACAGGGGGCGGGCAATCAGCCCCAGCATTTT.